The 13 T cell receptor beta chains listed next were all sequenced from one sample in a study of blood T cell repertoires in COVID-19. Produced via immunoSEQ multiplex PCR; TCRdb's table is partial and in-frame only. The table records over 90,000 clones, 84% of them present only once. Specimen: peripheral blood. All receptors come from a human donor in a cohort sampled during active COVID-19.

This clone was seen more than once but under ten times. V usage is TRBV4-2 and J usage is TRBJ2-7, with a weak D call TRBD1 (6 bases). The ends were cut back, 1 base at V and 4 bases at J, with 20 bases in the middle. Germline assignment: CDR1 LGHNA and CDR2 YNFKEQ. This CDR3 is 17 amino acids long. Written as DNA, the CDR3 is TGTGCCAGCAGCCAAGCCCAACCCAGGGGCGAATCTTACGAGCAGTACTTC. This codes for CASSQAQPRGESYEQYF.

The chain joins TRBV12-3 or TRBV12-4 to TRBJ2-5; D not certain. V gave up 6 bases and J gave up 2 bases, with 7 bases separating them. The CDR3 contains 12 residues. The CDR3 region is CASSRVQETQYF. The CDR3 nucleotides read TGTGCCAGCAGCCGAGTTCAAGAGACCCAGTACTTC.

CDR3 region: CASSLERGTGIEKLFF. CDR3 nucleotide sequence: TGCGCCAGCAGCTTGGAGAGGGGGACAGGGATAGAAAAACTGTTTTTT. The chain joins TRBV5-1 to TRBJ1-4; TRBD1 matches at 9 bases. There are 16 residues in the CDR3. With V trimmed by 0 bases and J by 8 bases, 8 bases remained unmatched. The germline V gene has CDR1 SGHRS and CDR2 YFSETQ.

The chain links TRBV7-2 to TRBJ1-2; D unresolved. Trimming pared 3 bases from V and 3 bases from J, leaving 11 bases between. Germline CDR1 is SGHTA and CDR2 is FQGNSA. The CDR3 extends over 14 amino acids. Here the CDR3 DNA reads TGTGCCAGCAGCTTGGACCCGGGATACTATGGCTACACCTTC. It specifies CASSLDPGYYGYTF.

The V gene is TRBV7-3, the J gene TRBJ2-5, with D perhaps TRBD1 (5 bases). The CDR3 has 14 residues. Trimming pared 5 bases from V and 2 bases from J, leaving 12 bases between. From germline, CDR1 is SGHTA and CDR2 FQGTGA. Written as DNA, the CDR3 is TGTGCCAGCAGCCAACGGACAAATCAAGAGACCCAGTACTTC. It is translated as CASSQRTNQETQYF. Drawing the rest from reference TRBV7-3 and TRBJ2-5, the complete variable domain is GAGVSQTPSNKVTEKGKYVELRCDPISGHTALYWYRQSLGQGPEFLIYFQGTGAADDSGLPNDRFFAVRPEGSVSTLKIQRTERGDSAVYLCASSQRTNQETQYFGPGTRLLVL.

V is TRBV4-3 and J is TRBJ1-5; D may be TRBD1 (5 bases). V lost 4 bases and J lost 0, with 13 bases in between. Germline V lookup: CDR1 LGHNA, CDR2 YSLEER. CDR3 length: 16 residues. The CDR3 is CASSLPPTGSNQPQHF. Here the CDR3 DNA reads TGCGCCAGCAGCCTCCCGCCCACAGGTAGCAATCAGCCCCAGCATTTT.

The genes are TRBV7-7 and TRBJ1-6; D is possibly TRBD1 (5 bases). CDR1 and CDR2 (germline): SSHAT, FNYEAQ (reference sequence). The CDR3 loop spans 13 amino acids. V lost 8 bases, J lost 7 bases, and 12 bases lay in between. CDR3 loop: CASRETANSPLHF. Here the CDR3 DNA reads TGTGCCAGCCGAGAGACAGCCAATTCACCCCTCCACTTT.

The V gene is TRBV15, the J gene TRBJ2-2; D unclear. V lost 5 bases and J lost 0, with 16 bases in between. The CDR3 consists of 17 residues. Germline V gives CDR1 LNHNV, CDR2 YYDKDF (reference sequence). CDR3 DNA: TGTGCCACCAGCGAAGCGCTGGTGGCCGCGAACACCGGGGAGCTGTTTTTT. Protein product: CATSEALVAANTGELFF. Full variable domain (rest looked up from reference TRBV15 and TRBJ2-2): DAMVIQNPRYQVTQFGKPVTLSCSQTLNHNVMYWYQQKSSQAPKLLFHYYDKDFNNEADTPDNFQSRRPNTSFCFLDIRSPGLGDTAMYLCATSEALVAANTGELFFGEGSRLTVL.

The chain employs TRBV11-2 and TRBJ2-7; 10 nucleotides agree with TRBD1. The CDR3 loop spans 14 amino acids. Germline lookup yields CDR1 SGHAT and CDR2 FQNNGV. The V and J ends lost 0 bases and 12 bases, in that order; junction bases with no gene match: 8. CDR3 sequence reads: CASSLDLGTGVLYF. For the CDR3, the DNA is TGTGCCAGCAGCTTAGATCTAGGGACAGGGGTACTGTACTTC. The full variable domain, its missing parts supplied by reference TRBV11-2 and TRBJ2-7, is EAGVAQSPRYKIIEKRQSVAFWCNPISGHATLYWYQQILGQGPKLLIQFQNNGVVDDSQLPKDRFSAERLKGVDSTLKIQPAKLEDSAVYLCASSLDLGTGVLYFGPGTRLTVT.

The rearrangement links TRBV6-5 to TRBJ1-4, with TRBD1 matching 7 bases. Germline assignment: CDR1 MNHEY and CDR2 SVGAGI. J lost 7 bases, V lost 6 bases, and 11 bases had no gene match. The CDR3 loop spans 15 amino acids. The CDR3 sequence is CASSFNRGIGEKLFF. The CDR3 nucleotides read TGTGCCAGCAGCTTCAACAGGGGAATTGGTGAAAAACTGTTTTTT.

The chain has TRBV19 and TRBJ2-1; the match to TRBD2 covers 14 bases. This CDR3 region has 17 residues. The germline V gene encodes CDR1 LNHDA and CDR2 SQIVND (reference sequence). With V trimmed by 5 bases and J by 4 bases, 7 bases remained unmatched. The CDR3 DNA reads TGTGCCAGTAGTCCAAGACTAGCGGGGGGGCGGTACAATGAGCAGTTCTTC. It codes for CASSPRLAGGRYNEQFF.

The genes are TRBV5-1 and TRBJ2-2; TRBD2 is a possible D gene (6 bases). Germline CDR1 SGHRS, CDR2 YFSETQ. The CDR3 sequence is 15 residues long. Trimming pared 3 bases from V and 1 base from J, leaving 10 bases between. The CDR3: CASSSPAGNTGELFF. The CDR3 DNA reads TGCGCCAGCAGCTCGCCAGCGGGGAACACCGGGGAGCTGTTTTTT. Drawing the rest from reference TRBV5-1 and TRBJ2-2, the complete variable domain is KAGVTQTPRYLIKTRGQQVTLSCSPISGHRSVSWYQQTPGQGLQFLFEYFSETQRNKGNFPGRFSGRQFSNSRSEMNVSTLELGDSALYLCASSSPAGNTGELFFGEGSRLTVL.

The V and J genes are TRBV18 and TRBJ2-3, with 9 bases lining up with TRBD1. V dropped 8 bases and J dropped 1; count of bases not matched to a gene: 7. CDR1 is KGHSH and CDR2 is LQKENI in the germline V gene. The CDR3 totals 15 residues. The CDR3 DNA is TGTGCCAGCCTCCGTGGGGACAGGGGCACAGATACGCAGTATTTT. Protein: CASLRGDRGTDTQYF.